One TCR beta chain is described in this entry. Original handling: The authors estimated nucleated cell counts from reference gene primer amplification. This table comes from immunoSEQ multiplex PCR, and its TCRdb copy is limited to in-frame clones, with some not included. V, J and clone size are those of that table, while D and trimming were read from the DNA. The repertoire holds approximately 28,000 clones, with about 85% as singletons. The data were taken from a study of blood T cell repertoires in COVID-19. Study details: Whether acute or convalescent, the COVID-19 samples came from the United States, Italy and Spain. PBMCs, B-cell-depleted T cells, or T cells provided the cDNA or gDNA that made up the material.

Sequenced material: peripheral blood. The source of this sequence is a woman aged 55-75 years with acute or convalescent COVID-19.

CDR3 coding DNA: TGTGCCAGTAGGGAACAGGGGGCTAACTATGGCTACACCTTC. Its translation is CASREQGANYGYTF. The chain carries TRBV19 and TRBJ1-2; TRBD1 matches at 8 bases. This CDR3 is built from 14 residues. Trimming cost V 6 bases and J 0 bases; bases outside gene matches: 3. Germline V CDR1 and CDR2: LNHDA, SQIVND (reference sequence).